Each of the 3 T cell receptor beta chains below was sequenced from the same sample in a study of metastatic and nonmetastatic thyroid tumors. All patients were treatment-naive before thyroid surgery. MiXCR was used by TCRdb to re-call the PCR reads. In the table there are about 70,000 clones, 15% to 20% of which are singletons. Input material: blood. The source of these receptors is a female donor with papillary thyroid cancer or a benign thyroid nodule (not recorded which). Some clones in this sample may be carry-over from other donors' samples.

This clone was observed at least ten times. The V call is TRBV6-2 or TRBV6-3, the J call TRBJ2-7, with D hard to call. CDR1 MNHEY and CDR2 SVGEGT come from the germline V gene. The CDR3 totals 15 residues. The V end was cut by 7 bases, the J end by 2 bases, with 18 bases between. This chain's CDR3 is CASTIPRAETYEQYF. The CDR3 DNA reads TGTGCCAGCACCATACCACGGGCAGAAACCTACGAGCAGTACTTC.

Details on this clone: The junction shows a germline mismatch at one end, possibly a read error. The rearrangement joins TRBV9 to TRBJ2-3; D tentatively reads TRBD1 or TRBD2 (5 bases each). This CDR3 is built from 15 residues. Looked up from germline, CDR1 is SGDLS and CDR2 is YYNGEE. In DNA form, the CDR3 reads TGTGCCAGCATCGCCGGGGACCCGCTCACAGATACTCAGTATTTT. This sequence encodes CASIAGDPLTDTQYF.

This clone was detected many times. The chain is built from TRBV5-1 and TRBJ2-1, with no clear D. Per germline, CDR1 SGHRS and CDR2 YFSETQ. V was cut by 4 bases and J by 0 bases, with 8 bases left in between. This CDR3 is built from 14 residues. As DNA, the CDR3 is TGCGCCAGCAGCGGGTCTCTCTCCTACAATGAGCAGTTCTTC. This gives the protein CASSGSLSYNEQFF.